The present entry profiles one T cell receptor beta chain with its context. No antigen is known for it. This specimen belongs to a study of shared clonotypes between healthy human individuals. Study-level information: Participating donors consisted of two women and a few men aged 18 to 49. Study-level findings and limits: Few donors restricted represented genetic and exposure-history diversity.

Trimming pared 0 bases from V and 4 bases from J, leaving 13 bases between. CDR1 SGHRS and CDR2 YFSETQ come from the germline V gene. The CDR3 runs 16 residues. TCRdb's table, derived via immunoSEQ multiplex PCR, lists solely in-frame clones and lacks some. The data hold approximately 2.5 million clones, with approximately 94% observed a single time. This TCR was recovered from a young man in good health. Some clones in this sample may be carry-over from other donors' samples. The chain couples TRBV5-1 to TRBJ2-2; D uncertain. The sample consisted of naive CD4+ T cells from PBMCs. The subset here: CD45RA+ positively selected. CDR3 nucleotide sequence: TGCGCCAGCAGCTTGGCCGCTCGGTCTACCACCGGGGAGCTGTTTTTT. This sequence encodes CASSLAARSTTGELFF.